Following are 28 T cell receptor beta chains from one sample sequenced in a study of cytomegalovirus exposure and HLA in healthy donors. PCR used 60 Vbeta primers and 13 Jbeta primers. TCRdb keeps only in-frame clones here, not all; method: immunoSEQ multiplex PCR. The data contain under 250,000 clones, 80% to 85% of them singletons. Sequences were obtained from PBMCs. These receptors all come from a boy aged 2 to 10 in good health and CMV-seronegative.

The chain links TRBV5-6 to TRBJ1-5; no clear D gene. Germline V lookup: CDR1 SGHDT, CDR2 YYEEEE. The germline V and J ends were trimmed by 0 bases and 5 bases, with 3 bases remaining between them. The length of the CDR3 is 12 residues. CDR3 amino acids: CASSLVDQPQHF. The CDR3 coding sequence is TGTGCCAGCAGCTTGGTCGATCAGCCCCAGCATTTT.

The V gene is TRBV6-6, the J gene TRBJ2-5; 14 positions agree with TRBD2. This CDR3 spans 16 amino acids. J was trimmed by 5 bases and V by 0 bases; bases with no gene match: 2. Germline assignment: CDR1 MNHNY and CDR2 SVGAGI (reference sequence). The CDR3 here is CASSYSRLAGGETQYF. CDR3 DNA: TGTGCCAGCAGTTACTCGAGACTAGCGGGGGGGGAGACCCAGTACTTC.

This chain links TRBV7-9 with TRBJ1-2; TRBD1 matches at 7 bases. The ends lost 5 bases at V and 5 bases at J; junction bases unmatched: 11. CDR1 SEHNR and CDR2 FQNEAQ come from the germline V gene (reference sequence). The CDR3 has 15 amino acids. The chain's CDR3 is CASSTYPGTVYGYTF. The CDR3 DNA reads TGTGCCAGCAGCACTTACCCCGGGACAGTATATGGCTACACCTTC.

The genes are TRBV5-4 and TRBJ2-5, with a weak D call TRBD1 (5 bases). The CDR3 is made up of 15 amino acids. V shed 0 bases and J shed 1 base, with 10 bases lying between them. The germline gives CDR1 SGHNT, CDR2 YYREEE (reference sequence). CDR3 DNA: TGTGCCAGCAGCTTGGCTGGGGCCCGCCAAGAGACCCAGTACTTC. It codes for CASSLAGARQETQYF.

The chain links TRBV16 to TRBJ1-4; D unclear. V lost 1 base to trimming and J lost 7 bases, with 13 bases between them. Germline CDR1 and CDR2: KGHSY and FQNENV. The CDR3 length is 15 residues. CDR3 DNA: TGTGCCAGCAGCCAATGGGTCCCGAGGGCTGAAAAACTGTTTTTT. It yields the protein CASSQWVPRAEKLFF.

Of note for this clone: Different DNA sequences within this sample yield the same CDR3. The genes are TRBV27 and TRBJ1-2; the match to TRBD1 covers 7 bases. The germline CDR1 and CDR2 sequences are MNHEY and SMNVEV (reference sequence). This CDR3 is built from 13 residues. V was clipped by 2 bases and J by 3 bases; unmatched bases: 0. Written as DNA, the CDR3 is TGTGCCAGCAGTTTAACAGGGGACTATGGCTACACCTTC. Protein: CASSLTGDYGYTF.

The chain is built from TRBV2 and TRBJ1-4; no clear D gene. Germline CDR1 is SNHLY and CDR2 is FYNNEI. This CDR3 contains 17 residues. V was trimmed by 7 bases and J by 2 bases, leaving 20 bases between them. The CDR3 DNA reads TGTGCCAGCAATCTGGAGGCAGGTCAAGGGACTAATGAAAAACTGTTTTTT. It translates to CASNLEAGQGTNEKLFF.

The chain carries TRBV30 and TRBJ2-7, with D possibly matching TRBD2 (5 bases). The V and J ends lost 3 bases and 3 bases respectively, with 12 bases between them. The CDR3 spans 13 residues. Germline V gives CDR1 GTSNPN, CDR2 SVGIG (reference sequence). The CDR3 bases are TGTGCCTGGAGCCTTACAGACTACTACGAGCAGTACTTC. It codes for CAWSLTDYYEQYF.

The CDR3 protein is CASSRTGENTEAFF. The CDR3 nucleotides are TGCGCCAGCAGCCGTACCGGGGAGAACACTGAAGCTTTCTTT. The V and J genes are TRBV5-1 and TRBJ1-1; no definite D call. V dropped 4 bases and J dropped 1 base, with 11 bases sitting between them. This CDR3 region has 14 residues. The germline CDR1 and CDR2 sequences are SGHRS and YFSETQ.

The CDR3 sequence is CASRSQGSTDTQYF. In DNA, the CDR3 is TGTGCCAGTAGGTCACAGGGAAGCACAGATACGCAGTATTTT. The chain recombines TRBV19 with TRBJ2-3; possibly TRBD1 for D (6 bases). CDR1 is LNHDA, CDR2 SQIVND, per germline (reference sequence). The CDR3 is made up of 14 amino acids. Trimming cost V 6 bases and J 0 bases, with 10 bases left between them.

The rearrangement uses TRBV6-1 and TRBJ2-2; TRBD1 aligns across 11 bases. Looked up from germline, CDR1 is MNHNS and CDR2 is SASEGT. J gave up 6 bases and V 3 bases, and 9 bases lay outside the gene matches. The CDR3 is 17 residues long. The CDR3 reads CASSDSLTGQGAGELFF. The DNA of the CDR3 is TGTGCCAGCAGTGACAGCCTCACGGGACAGGGGGCCGGGGAGCTGTTTTTT.

The gene calls are TRBV5-1 and TRBJ1-3; D is unclear. Per germline, CDR1 SGHRS and CDR2 YFSETQ. CDR3 length: 15 amino acids. The V gene lost 5 bases and the J gene lost 0 bases, with 12 bases spanning the gap. The CDR3 DNA reads as TGCGCCAGCAGTTTAGACGGGAACTCTGGAAACACCATATATTTT. Its protein product is CASSLDGNSGNTIYF.

This sequence joins TRBV15 and TRBJ2-5; D remains ambiguous. This CDR3 contains 15 residues. The V and J ends lost 0 bases and 1 base respectively, with 9 bases between them. Germline CDR1 reads LNHNV; CDR2 reads YYDKDF (reference sequence). CDR3 loop: CATSRDMRIQETQYF. CDR3 DNA sequence: TGTGCCACCAGCAGAGATATGCGGATCCAAGAGACCCAGTACTTC.

In its sample, this clone was seen once. V gene TRBV11-2 combines with J gene TRBJ2-7; 10 nucleotides match TRBD1. The CDR3 contains 16 residues. Per the germline V gene, CDR1 is SGHAT and CDR2 is FQNNGV. Germline trimming cut 1 base from V and 3 bases from J; bases unmatched to any gene: 6. The CDR3 spells CASSLGWTGGGYEQYF. The CDR3 coding sequence is TGTGCCAGCAGCTTAGGATGGACAGGGGGTGGCTACGAGCAGTACTTC.

The rearrangement joins TRBV7-3 to TRBJ2-1; weak D call: TRBD2 (7 bases). CDR3 length: 13 amino acids. Germline CDR1 is SGHTA and CDR2 is FQGTGA. Trimming removed 6 bases from V and 8 bases from J, with 14 bases in between. The CDR3 nucleotides are TGTGCCAGCAGTCCGGGGGCGGGGGATGAGCAGTTCTTC. As protein: CASSPGAGDEQFF. The full variable domain, with the rest looked up from reference TRBV7-3 and TRBJ2-1, is GAGVSQTPSNKVTEKGKYVELRCDPISGHTALYWYRQSLGQGPEFLIYFQGTGAADDSGLPNDRFFAVRPEGSVSTLKIQRTERGDSAVYLCASSPGAGDEQFFGPGTRLTVL.

This chain links TRBV6-6 with TRBJ2-5, with D maybe TRBD1 (6 bases). Trimming pared 2 bases from V and 1 base from J, leaving 11 bases between. Germline V lookup: CDR1 MNHNY, CDR2 SVGAGI (reference sequence). This CDR3 spans 15 amino acids. The CDR3: CASSYLTGIQETQYF. The CDR3, as DNA: TGTGCCAGCAGTTACCTGACAGGTATCCAAGAGACCCAGTACTTC.

The CDR3: CASSSARGLFGTEAFF. In DNA form, the CDR3 reads TGTGCCAGCAGCTCTGCCAGGGGGCTGTTCGGCACTGAAGCTTTCTTT. The chain employs TRBV7-9 and TRBJ1-1; 8 bases line up with TRBD1. The CDR3 runs 16 residues. In germline, CDR1 is SEHNR, CDR2 FQNEAQ (reference sequence). The V and J ends lost 4 bases and 4 bases, in that order; junction bases with no gene match: 11.

The CDR3 region is CASKGQGRGELFF. The CDR3, as DNA: TGTGCCAGCAAGGGGCAGGGCAGAGGGGAGCTGTTTTTT. V is TRBV6-1 and J is TRBJ2-2; D possibly corresponds to TRBD1 (5 bases). This CDR3 spans 13 amino acids. Germline V gives CDR1 MNHNS, CDR2 SASEGT. Trimming stripped 7 bases from V and 8 bases from J, with 14 bases between.

This chain connects TRBV21-1 to TRBJ2-6; TRBD1, the D gene given by the table, was not confirmed from the DNA. TRBV21-1 has pseudogene status. The CDR3 loop spans 21 amino acids. CDR3 nucleotide sequence: TGTGCCAGCAGTAGGACATTTCAACAGTCTCACCTTTACTCTGGGGCCAACGTCCTGACTTTC. It specifies CASSRTFQQSHLYSGANVLTF.

In this sample, this clone turned up once. The chain is built from TRBV5-8 and TRBJ2-1; 7 bases agree with TRBD1. The germline CDR1 and CDR2 sequences are SGHTS and YDEGEE. The trim removed 3 bases at V and 5 bases at J, leaving 14 bases unmatched. The CDR3 is 17 residues long. The chain's CDR3 is CASSWSYRDSHDNEQFF. In DNA form, the CDR3 reads TGTGCCAGCAGCTGGAGTTACCGGGACAGTCATGACAATGAGCAGTTCTTC.

The rearrangement links TRBV5-4 to TRBJ2-1, with D perhaps TRBD2 (5 bases). Germline CDR1 SGHNT, CDR2 YYREEE (reference sequence). Trimming removed 0 bases from V and 1 base from J, with 8 bases in between. The CDR3 consists of 15 residues. The CDR3 bases are TGTGCCAGCAGCTTGGCAGCGGAATCCTACAATGAGCAGTTCTTC. It yields the protein CASSLAAESYNEQFF.

The chain combines TRBV9 with TRBJ2-5, with D perhaps matching TRBD2 (6 bases). Deletions cut 3 bases from V and 1 base from J, with 13 bases between. CDR1 is SGDLS and CDR2 is YYNGEE in the germline V gene. The CDR3 totals 15 residues. The CDR3 is CASSATWRGQETQYF. In DNA form, the CDR3 reads TGTGCCAGCAGCGCGACATGGAGGGGCCAAGAGACCCAGTACTTC.

CDR3 in amino acids: CASSQVRGETQYF. CDR3 DNA: TGTGCCAGTTCCCAAGTTAGAGGGGAGACCCAGTACTTC. The rearrangement joins TRBV19 to TRBJ2-5, with a weak D call TRBD2 (5 bases). V was clipped by 8 bases and J by 5 bases, with 15 bases between them. The germline V gene has CDR1 LNHDA and CDR2 SQIVND (reference sequence). The CDR3 is made up of 13 amino acids.

The J gene is TRBJ1-1, the V gene TRBV7-9; D is ambiguous. CDR3 length equals 14 residues. Germline lookup yields CDR1 SEHNR and CDR2 FQNEAQ (reference sequence). The V gene lost 5 bases and the J gene lost 4 bases, with 14 bases spanning the gap. CDR3 sequence reads: CASSPVSGSTEAFF. CDR3 bases: TGTGCCAGCAGCCCGGTTTCAGGTTCCACTGAAGCTTTCTTT.

The chain carries TRBV5-5 and TRBJ1-3; D possibly corresponds to TRBD1 (5 bases). CDR1 and CDR2 (germline): SGHKS, YYEKEE (reference sequence). V was cut by 0 bases and J by 2 bases, with 12 bases left in between. The length of the CDR3 is 16 residues. This chain's CDR3 is CASSLEAFRAGNTIYF. The CDR3 coding sequence is TGTGCCAGCAGCTTGGAGGCGTTCAGGGCTGGAAACACCATATATTTT.

The rearrangement links TRBV30 to TRBJ1-6; D is possibly TRBD1 (6 bases). The germline V and J ends were trimmed by 5 bases and 2 bases, with 22 bases remaining between them. CDR1 and CDR2 from the germline V gene are GTSNPN and SVGIG (reference sequence). The CDR3 runs 18 residues. The CDR3 protein is CAWHTGSRGIAYNSPLHF. DNA for the CDR3: TGTGCCTGGCACACCGGGTCAAGGGGGATAGCCTATAATTCACCCCTCCACTTT.

The CDR3, as DNA: TGTGCCAGCAGCTTGGCCAGGGGGGCCTATAATTCACCCCTCCACTTT. Translated, it gives CASSLARGAYNSPLHF. The V and J genes are TRBV5-4 and TRBJ1-6; 7 bases match TRBD1. The germline V gene encodes CDR1 SGHNT and CDR2 YYREEE (reference sequence). V trimming: 0 bases; J trimming: 2 bases; junction bases outside the gene matches: 2. The CDR3 sequence is 16 residues long.

The gene calls are TRBV10-3 and TRBJ2-1; 8 positions match TRBD2. From germline, CDR1 is ENHRY and CDR2 SYGVKD. The V and J ends lost 3 bases and 4 bases, in that order; junction bases with no gene match: 5. The CDR3 is 15 residues long. The DNA of the CDR3 is TGTGCCATCAGTGACGCGACTAGCGTGTACAATGAGCAGTTCTTC. It codes for CAISDATSVYNEQFF.